The 18 T cell receptor beta chains in this list originate from one sample, sequenced in a study of beta chain features in type 1 diabetes. Expressed TCRB transcripts were sequenced after all isolated RNA was converted to cDNA. Measured with immunoSEQ multiplex PCR; TCRdb has only the in-frame clones, and not every one. The table lists some 160,000 clones, about 9.8% of them singletons. The sequenced sample was central memory CD4+ T cells from blood. All receptors come from a woman aged 18-29 years in good health.

The V and J genes are TRBV5-1 and TRBJ2-1, with 11 bases that match TRBD2. This CDR3 spans 16 amino acids. Germline CDR1 and CDR2: SGHRS and YFSETQ. V shed 3 bases and J 6 bases; nucleotides not matched to a gene: 8. The CDR3 sequence: CASSWTSGQRGNEQFF. As DNA, the CDR3 is TGCGCCAGCAGCTGGACTAGCGGGCAACGCGGCAATGAGCAGTTCTTC.

This clone was counted only a few times. The chain links TRBV27 to TRBJ2-3; 7 positions match TRBD2. The CDR3 runs to 17 residues. Per the germline V gene, CDR1 is MNHEY and CDR2 is SMNVEV (reference sequence). V shed 4 bases, J shed 5 bases, and the junction held 15 bases outside the gene matches. CDR3 region: CASSSPLVRECLDTQYF. The CDR3 nucleotides read TGTGCCAGCAGTTCCCCCCTTGTGCGGGAGTGTTTAGATACGCAGTATTTT.

The chain recombines TRBV9 with TRBJ1-6; 9 bases agree with TRBD1. This CDR3 has 15 amino acids. The junction had 6 bases not matched to a gene; V was cut back by 3 bases and J by 8 bases. The germline gives CDR1 SGDLS, CDR2 YYNGEE. The CDR3 region is CASSAGQGKHSPLHF. Here the CDR3 DNA reads TGTGCCAGCAGCGCCGGACAGGGGAAGCATTCACCCCTCCACTTT.

There are a few counts of this clone. The chain recombines TRBV7-3 with TRBJ2-1; D is possibly TRBD2 (7 bases). This CDR3 region has 13 residues. The germline CDR1 and CDR2 sequences are SGHTA and FQGTGA. The ends were cut back, 8 bases at V and 5 bases at J, with 13 bases in the middle. CDR3 amino acids: CASRRGDNNEQFF. The CDR3 region has the DNA TGTGCCAGCCGTCGGGGGGACAACAATGAGCAGTTCTTC. Supplemented by reference TRBV7-3 and TRBJ2-1, the full variable domain reads GAGVSQTPSNKVTEKGKYVELRCDPISGHTALYWYRQSLGQGPEFLIYFQGTGAADDSGLPNDRFFAVRPEGSVSTLKIQRTERGDSAVYLCASRRGDNNEQFFGPGTRLTVL.

This clone was counted between two and nine times. The chain carries TRBV7-2 and TRBJ2-1; D is unresolved. This CDR3 is built from 14 residues. CDR1 and CDR2 (germline): SGHTA, FQGNSA. V gave up 5 bases and J gave up 6 bases, with 14 bases separating them. The CDR3: CASSQSDPSNEQFF. In DNA form, the CDR3 reads TGTGCCAGCAGCCAAAGCGATCCTAGCAATGAGCAGTTCTTC.

The gene calls are TRBV7-2 and TRBJ2-3; 7 bases align to TRBD1. V was clipped by 4 bases and J by 8 bases; unmatched bases: 3. The CDR3 spans 12 residues. CDR1 is SGHTA, CDR2 FQGNSA, per germline. This CDR3 is CASSSRDSTQYF. The CDR3 DNA reads as TGTGCCAGCAGCTCCCGGGACAGTACGCAGTATTTT.

This clone has just a few counts. The gene calls are TRBV6-5 and TRBJ2-3, with 9 positions matching TRBD1. The junction had 5 bases not matched to a gene; V was cut back by 2 bases and J by 5 bases. CDR1 is MNHEY and CDR2 is SVGAGI in the germline V gene. CDR3 size: 15 residues. The CDR3 here is CASSYGTGKGDTQYF. In DNA, the CDR3 is TGTGCCAGCAGTTACGGGACAGGGAAGGGAGATACGCAGTATTTT.

This clone was observed a few times. DNA of the CDR3: TGCGCCAGCAGCTGGGGGGACGGGTACAATGAGCAGTTCTTC. The encoded protein is CASSWGDGYNEQFF. The chain combines TRBV5-1 with TRBJ2-1; D is perhaps TRBD2 (6 bases). The germline V gene has CDR1 SGHRS and CDR2 YFSETQ. The CDR3 totals 14 residues. V was trimmed by 3 bases and J by 4 bases, leaving 11 bases between them.

Comments on this clone: One end of the junction is discordant with germline, which a read error may explain. DNA of the CDR3: TGTGCCAGCAGTTACTTCAGGGGGCAGGGTGGAGGCTACACCTTC. It is translated as CASSYFRGQGGGYTF. The V gene is TRBV10-3, the J gene TRBJ1-2; TRBD1 matches 8 bases. Germline V CDR1 and CDR2: ENHRY, SYGVKD. The CDR3 extends over 15 amino acids.

There are a few counts of this clone. The chain links TRBV19 to TRBJ2-1, with a possible D match to TRBD2 (6 bases). Germline CDR1 LNHDA, CDR2 SQIVND (reference sequence). The V end was cut by 0 bases, the J end by 10 bases, with 13 bases between. This CDR3 is built from 14 residues. The CDR3: CASSIDAGRFEQFF. The CDR3 DNA sequence: TGTGCCAGTAGTATAGATGCAGGGAGGTTCGAGCAGTTCTTC.

This chain joins TRBV4-2 and TRBJ1-4; D gene ambiguous. The germline CDR1 and CDR2 sequences are LGHNA and YNFKEQ. The V end was cut by 2 bases, the J end by 5 bases, with 15 bases between. The CDR3 loop spans 16 amino acids. The CDR3 DNA reads TGTGCCAGCAGCCAACCTTCTGGCGGGAGAAATGAAAAACTGTTTTTT. Its protein product is CASSQPSGGRNEKLFF.

The chain combines TRBV6-1 with TRBJ2-7; unclear D gene. Trimming took 8 bases from V and 0 from J, leaving 8 bases between them. Germline V gene sequence: CDR1 MNHNS, CDR2 SASEGT. The length of the CDR3 is 12 residues. The CDR3 region has the DNA TGTGCCAGCTGTGTCCGCTCCTACGAGCAGTACTTC. It specifies CASCVRSYEQYF.

This clone has more than one count but fewer than ten. This rearrangement joins TRBV7-2 to TRBJ2-5; the match to TRBD2 covers 7 bases. Germline V lookup: CDR1 SGHTA, CDR2 FQGNSA. This CDR3 is 16 amino acids long. Trimming at V came to 6 bases and at J to 1 base, leaving 11 bases not matched to a gene. The CDR3 coding sequence is TGTGCCAGCAGTTCCCGGGGGGTTGACTCCCAAGAGACCCAGTACTTC. It specifies CASSSRGVDSQETQYF.

The rearrangement uses TRBV18 and TRBJ1-1; 10 bases match TRBD1. The CDR3 runs to 16 residues. The germline gives CDR1 KGHSH, CDR2 LQKENI. J gave up 11 bases and V 3 bases, and 15 bases lay outside the gene matches. The CDR3 spells CASSPNRRGTGEEAFF. CDR3 in DNA: TGTGCCAGCTCACCGAATCGTAGGGGGACAGGGGAAGAGGCTTTCTTT.

This clone was observed a few times. The J gene is TRBJ2-7, the V gene TRBV5-1; possibly TRBD1 for D (5 bases). The V gene's germline CDR1 is SGHRS and CDR2 YFSETQ. The germline V and J ends were trimmed by 4 bases and 0 bases, with 14 bases remaining between them. This CDR3 comprises 15 residues. The CDR3 nucleotides are TGCGCCAGCAGCCTAGGATTAGGGGACTCCTACGAGCAGTACTTC. Its protein is CASSLGLGDSYEQYF.

This clone was seen a few times. The chain carries TRBV7-9 and TRBJ2-3, with D perhaps matching TRBD1 (6 bases). Trimming shortened V by 3 bases and J by 2 bases, and 12 bases separated the two germline ends. The CDR3 runs to 15 residues. Germline CDR1 is SEHNR and CDR2 is FQNEAQ (reference sequence). The CDR3 DNA sequence: TGTGCCAGCAGCTTTAGGACAGCTTCCACAGATACGCAGTATTTT. Its translation is CASSFRTASTDTQYF.

This clone was picked up a small number of times. J is TRBJ2-7 and V is TRBV28, with TRBD1 as a possible D gene (5 bases). CDR1 MDHEN and CDR2 SYDVKM come from the germline V gene. The V and J ends lost 6 bases and 0 bases respectively, with 9 bases between them. The CDR3 has 13 amino acids. DNA for the CDR3: TGTGCCAGCAGAGTGGGGCTCTCCTACGAGCAGTACTTC. It specifies CASRVGLSYEQYF.

The chain employs TRBV5-4 and TRBJ1-1; a weak D match, TRBD1 (5 bases). Trimming removed 5 bases from V and 6 bases from J, with 11 bases in between. Germline-derived CDR1 and CDR2 are SGHNT and YYREEE (reference sequence). This CDR3 has 12 amino acids. CDR3 DNA sequence: TGTGCCAGCAGATCTCAGGGTGCTGAAGCTTTCTTT. This gives the protein CASRSQGAEAFF. Looking up the rest from reference TRBV5-4 and TRBJ1-1 gives the full variable domain: ETGVTQSPTHLIKTRGQQVTLRCSSQSGHNTVSWYQQALGQGPQFIFQYYREEENGRGNFPPRFSGLQFPNYSSELNVNALELDDSALYLCASRSQGAEAFFGQGTRLTVV.